This T cell receptor (beta chain) stems from a study of cytomegalovirus exposure and HLA in healthy donors. A multiplex PCR was run with 60 Vbeta primers and 13 Jbeta primers. Profiling relied on immunoSEQ multiplex PCR, and the TCRdb table lists in-frame clones only, not all of them. Of fewer than 200,000 clones listed, around 73% are singletons. Regarding this clone: Its target is not known.

General study points: TCR beta V segments were, for the most part, productive about 90% or about 30% of the time in an earlier analysis. Further analysis was carried out later, and it showed several of the most significant clusters appearing linked to common viral pathogens.

V gave up 11 bases and J gave up 5 bases, with 12 bases separating them. CDR1 is MNHNY, CDR2 SVGAGI, per germline (reference sequence). The CDR3 length is 12 residues. Sequencing used PBMCs. The TCR comes from a man aged 60-69 years in good health and CMV-seronegative. This rearrangement joins TRBV6-6 to TRBJ2-2; possible D gene TRBD2, 6 bases. The DNA of the CDR3 is TGTGCCGGACGGGACTTGACCGGGGAGCTGTTTTTT. Amino acid sequence: CAGRDLTGELFF.